The clone carrying this TCR beta chain has a handful of counts. The antigen is unknown. This record belongs to a study of T-cell memory formation after mild COVID-19. Study as a whole: TCR clusters were mostly donor specific. Overall study findings and caveats: While clones contracting from day 15 to 85 were balanced between CD4 and CD8, later expanders leaned CD4+. Most CD4+ clones that shrank were in CM and EM, while CD8+ ones turned up in EMRA.

From 5'RACE with constant-segment primers came TCR alpha and TCR beta cDNA libraries that carried sample barcodes and UMIs. From the 5' RACE reads, TCRdb called clonotypes with MiXCR, one entry per CDR3 protein. The sample records some 600,000 distinct CDR3 sequences, 15% to 20% being singletons. CDR1 and CDR2 (germline): SGDLS, YYNGEE. Trimming removed 3 bases from V and 10 bases from J; junction bases left unmatched: 5. CDR3 length: 12 amino acids. Material for sequencing was PBMCs or a T cell subset sorted from them (not recorded which). The receptor comes from an adult woman who had mild COVID-19 (a few samples of this study predate the infection). Cell type and time point are not known. This chain connects TRBV9 to TRBJ1-1; 8 bases fit TRBD1. Here the CDR3 DNA reads TGTGCCAGCAGCGCCGCCGGGACAGGAGCTTTCTTT. Translated, it gives CASSAAGTGAFF.